This T cell receptor beta chain derives from a study of cytomegalovirus exposure and HLA in healthy donors. Comment on this clone: Its antigen is unidentified.

Study outcomes and limitations: Indistinguishable V segments, including TRBV6-2 and TRBV6-3, were excluded.

Germline V lookup: CDR1 SGHTA, CDR2 FQGTGA. This CDR3 comprises 13 residues. Trimming cost V 1 base and J 6 bases, with 10 bases left between them. The primer mix had 60 Vbeta and 13 Jbeta primers. Per the original methods: In a later analysis, roughly 10 million of some 80 million unique beta chains occurred in at least two donors. The data were produced by immunoSEQ multiplex PCR, yet TCRdb's version contains in-frame clones alone and is incomplete. The V and J calls and clone size are taken from that table; D and trimming were inferred from the DNA. This sample has some 120,000 clones, with 77% found just once.

This chain links TRBV7-3 with TRBJ2-7; possible D gene TRBD1, 5 bases. This TCR was recovered from a woman in her forties in good health and CMV-seropositive. The specimen was PBMCs. The CDR3 loop is CASSLMGRTEQYF. CDR3 nucleotide sequence: TGTGCCAGCAGCTTAATGGGGCGAACCGAGCAGTACTTC. Using reference TRBV7-3 and TRBJ2-7 for the parts outside the CDR3, the full variable domain is GAGVSQTPSNKVTEKGKYVELRCDPISGHTALYWYRQSLGQGPEFLIYFQGTGAADDSGLPNDRFFAVRPEGSVSTLKIQRTERGDSAVYLCASSLMGRTEQYFGPGTRLTVT.